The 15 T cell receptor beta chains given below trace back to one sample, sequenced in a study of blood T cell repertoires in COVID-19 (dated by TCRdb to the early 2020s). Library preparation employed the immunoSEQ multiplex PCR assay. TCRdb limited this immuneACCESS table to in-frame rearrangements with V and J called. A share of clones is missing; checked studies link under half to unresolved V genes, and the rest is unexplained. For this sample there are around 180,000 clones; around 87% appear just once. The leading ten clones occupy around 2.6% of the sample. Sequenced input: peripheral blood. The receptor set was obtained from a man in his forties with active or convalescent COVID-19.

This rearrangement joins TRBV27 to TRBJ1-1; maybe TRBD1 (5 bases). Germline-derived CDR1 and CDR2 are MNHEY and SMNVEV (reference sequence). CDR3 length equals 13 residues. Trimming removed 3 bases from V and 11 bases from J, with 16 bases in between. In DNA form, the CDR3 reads TGTGCCAGCAGTTTGACAACCGGACACCCGGCTTTCTTT. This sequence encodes CASSLTTGHPAFF.

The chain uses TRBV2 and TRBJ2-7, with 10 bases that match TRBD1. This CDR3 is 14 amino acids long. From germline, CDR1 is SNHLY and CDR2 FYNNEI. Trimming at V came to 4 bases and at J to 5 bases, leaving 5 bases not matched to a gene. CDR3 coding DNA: TGTGCCAGCAGTGCGACAGGGGGCACGGACGAGCAGTACTTC. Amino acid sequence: CASSATGGTDEQYF.

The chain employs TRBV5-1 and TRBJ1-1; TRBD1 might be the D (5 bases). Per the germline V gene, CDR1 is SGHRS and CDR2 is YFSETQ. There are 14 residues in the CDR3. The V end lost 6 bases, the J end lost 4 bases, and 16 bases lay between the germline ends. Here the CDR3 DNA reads TGCGCCAGCAAGCTGCTTCAGGGAGGCACTGAAGCTTTCTTT. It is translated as CASKLLQGGTEAFF.

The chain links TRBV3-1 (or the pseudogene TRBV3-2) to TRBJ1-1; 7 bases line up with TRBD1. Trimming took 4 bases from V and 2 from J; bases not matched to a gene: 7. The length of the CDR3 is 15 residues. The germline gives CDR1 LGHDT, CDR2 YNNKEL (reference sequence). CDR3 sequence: CASSRRQGPNTEAFF. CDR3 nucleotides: TGTGCCAGCAGCCGCAGACAGGGACCCAACACTGAAGCTTTCTTT.

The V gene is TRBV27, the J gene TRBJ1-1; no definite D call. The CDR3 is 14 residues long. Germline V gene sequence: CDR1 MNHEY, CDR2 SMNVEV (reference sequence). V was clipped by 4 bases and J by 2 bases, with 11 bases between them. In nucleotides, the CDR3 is TGTGCCAGCAGTTGGGGAGGGATCAACACTGAAGCTTTCTTT. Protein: CASSWGGINTEAFF.

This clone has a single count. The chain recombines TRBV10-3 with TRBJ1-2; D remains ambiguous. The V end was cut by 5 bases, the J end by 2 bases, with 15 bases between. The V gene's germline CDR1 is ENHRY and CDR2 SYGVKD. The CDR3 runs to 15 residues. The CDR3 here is CAISNTQEGNYGYTF. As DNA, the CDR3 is TGTGCCATCAGTAACACGCAGGAGGGAAACTATGGCTACACCTTC.

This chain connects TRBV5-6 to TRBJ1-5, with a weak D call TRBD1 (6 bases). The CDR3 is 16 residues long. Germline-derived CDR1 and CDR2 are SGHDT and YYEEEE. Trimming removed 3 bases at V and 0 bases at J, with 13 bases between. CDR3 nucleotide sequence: TGTGCCAGCAGCTCCCAAGGGGGTTATAGCAATCAGCCCCAGCATTTT. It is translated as CASSSQGGYSNQPQHF.

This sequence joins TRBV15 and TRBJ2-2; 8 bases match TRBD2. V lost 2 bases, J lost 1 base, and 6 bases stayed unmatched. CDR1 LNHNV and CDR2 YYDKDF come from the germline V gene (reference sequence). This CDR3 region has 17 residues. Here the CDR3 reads CATSRPSAGVNTGELFF. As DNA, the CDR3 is TGTGCCACCAGCAGACCTTCAGCGGGGGTGAACACCGGGGAGCTGTTTTTT.

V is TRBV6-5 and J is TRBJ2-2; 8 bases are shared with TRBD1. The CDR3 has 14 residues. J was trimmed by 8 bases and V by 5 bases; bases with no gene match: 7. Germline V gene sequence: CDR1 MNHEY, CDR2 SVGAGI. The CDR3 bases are TGTGCCAGCAGTATGGACAGGGTAGGAGGGGAGCTGTTTTTT. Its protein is CASSMDRVGGELFF.

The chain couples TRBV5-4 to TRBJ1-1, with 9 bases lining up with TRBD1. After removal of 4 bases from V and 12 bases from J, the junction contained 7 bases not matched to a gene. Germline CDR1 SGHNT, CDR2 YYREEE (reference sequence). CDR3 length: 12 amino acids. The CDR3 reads CASSPGTGRPFF. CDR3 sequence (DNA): TGTGCCAGCAGCCCGGGGACAGGGCGGCCTTTCTTT.

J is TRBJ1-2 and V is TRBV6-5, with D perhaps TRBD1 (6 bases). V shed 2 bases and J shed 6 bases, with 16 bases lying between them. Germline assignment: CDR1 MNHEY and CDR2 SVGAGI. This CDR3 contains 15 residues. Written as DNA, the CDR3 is TGTGCCAGCAGTTACCTCGCAGGGGCCAGGGATGGCTACACCTTC. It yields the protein CASSYLAGARDGYTF.

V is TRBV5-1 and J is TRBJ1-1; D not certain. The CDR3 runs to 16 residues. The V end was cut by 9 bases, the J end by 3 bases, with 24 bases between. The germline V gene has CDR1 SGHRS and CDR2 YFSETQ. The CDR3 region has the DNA TGCGCCACTCGGGAGGAGACATCCAATGCCCACACTGAAGCTTTCTTT. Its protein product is CATREETSNAHTEAFF.

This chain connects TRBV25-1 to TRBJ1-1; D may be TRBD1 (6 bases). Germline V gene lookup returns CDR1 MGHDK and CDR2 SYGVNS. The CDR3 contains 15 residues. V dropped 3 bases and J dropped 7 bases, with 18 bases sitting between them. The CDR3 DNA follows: TGTGCCAGCAGTGACCCTGGACAGTTCTCAGGTGAAGCTTTCTTT. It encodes CASSDPGQFSGEAFF.

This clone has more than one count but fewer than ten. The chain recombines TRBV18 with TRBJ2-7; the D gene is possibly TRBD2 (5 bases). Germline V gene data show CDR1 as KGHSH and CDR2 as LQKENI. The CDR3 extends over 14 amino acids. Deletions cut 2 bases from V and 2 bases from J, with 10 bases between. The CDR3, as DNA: TGTGCCAGCTCACCAGACGGGGTGCCCTACGAGCAGTACTTC. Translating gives CASSPDGVPYEQYF.

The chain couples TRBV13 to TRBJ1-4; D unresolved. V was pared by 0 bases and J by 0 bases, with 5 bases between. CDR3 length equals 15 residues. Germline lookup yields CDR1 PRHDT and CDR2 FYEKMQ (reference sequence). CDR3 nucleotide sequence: TGTGCCAGCAGCTTAGGCCGTGCAACTAATGAAAAACTGTTTTTT. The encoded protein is CASSLGRATNEKLFF.